What follows are 31 T cell receptor beta chains derived from one specimen sequenced in a study of T cells after yellow fever vaccination. TCRdb ran MiXCR on the 5' RACE reads and lists one entry per CDR3 protein. The table has 500,000 to 650,000 distinct CDR3 sequences, around 17% seen once. Sequences were derived from PBMCs, sampled 5 days after the first yellow fever vaccination. The receptor set was obtained from a man aged 18 to 29 who received the YFV17D yellow fever vaccine.

In DNA, the CDR3 is TGCGCCAGCAGCTTGGTAATAGTGCCCGGCACCGGGGAGCTGTTTTTT. Its translation is CASSLVIVPGTGELFF. The V and J genes are TRBV5-1 and TRBJ2-2, with D uncertain. Trimming left V 0 bases short and J 4 bases short, with 13 bases between. The CDR3 has 16 amino acids. Germline assignment: CDR1 SGHRS and CDR2 YFSETQ.

This clonotype came up many times. The CDR3 loop is CASSRGEDTGELFF. CDR3 nucleotides: TGTGCCAGTAGTAGAGGGGAAGACACCGGGGAGCTGTTTTTT. This chain joins TRBV19 and TRBJ2-2, with D possibly called TRBD1 or TRBD2 (5 bases each). Between the trimmed V and J ends, which lost 4 bases and 3 bases, there was a span of 9 bases. CDR1 is LNHDA and CDR2 is SQIVND in the germline V gene (reference sequence). CDR3 length: 14 amino acids.

This clonotype has just a few counts. The chain is built from TRBV5-8 and TRBJ1-6, with TRBD1 matching over 7 bases. CDR1 is SGHTS and CDR2 is YDEGEE in the germline V gene. The V segment lost 6 bases and the J segment 10 bases; nucleotides outside the gene matches: 13. CDR3 size: 15 residues. The CDR3 DNA reads as TGTGCCAGCACCTCTTCTGGAGGGGGCAGGTCACCCCTCCACTTT. Translation gives CASTSSGGGRSPLHF.

This clonotype was seen a few times. The chain recombines TRBV6-5 with TRBJ1-5; D remains unclear. Trimming pared 4 bases from V and 0 bases from J, leaving 13 bases between. The germline gives CDR1 MNHEY, CDR2 SVGAGI. The CDR3 extends over 16 amino acids. In DNA form, the CDR3 reads TGTGCCAGCAGTTTTACGTCGCTTTATAGCAATCAGCCCCAGCATTTT. As protein: CASSFTSLYSNQPQHF.

This clonotype appeared a few times. This sequence joins TRBV20-1 and TRBJ1-2; D not certain. The V end lost 0 bases, the J end lost 8 bases, and 19 bases lay between the germline ends. The length of the CDR3 is 15 residues. CDR1 and CDR2 (germline): DFQATT, SNEGSKA (reference sequence). The chain's CDR3 is CSARDGYATTRGYTF. The CDR3 nucleotides read TGCAGTGCTAGAGATGGTTATGCTACCACGCGGGGCTACACCTTC.

The J gene is TRBJ1-5, the V gene TRBV20-1; D is unresolved. There are 13 residues in the CDR3. Germline lookup yields CDR1 DFQATT and CDR2 SNEGSKA (reference sequence). V was clipped by 6 bases and J by 6 bases, with 15 bases between them. The CDR3 sequence: CSAATGRPQPQHF. Written as DNA, the CDR3 is TGCAGTGCCGCTACCGGGAGGCCTCAGCCCCAGCATTTT.

This clonotype was counted only a few times. The chain couples TRBV4-2 to TRBJ1-4, with a tentative D call TRBD1 (6 bases). Deletions cut 0 bases from V and 8 bases from J, with 16 bases between. Germline lookup yields CDR1 LGHNA and CDR2 YNFKEQ. This CDR3 contains 16 residues. The CDR3 is CASSQDGGQGSEKLFF. The CDR3 coding sequence is TGTGCCAGCAGCCAAGATGGGGGGCAGGGCAGCGAAAAACTGTTTTTT.

The rearrangement links TRBV7-9 to TRBJ1-2; D is possibly TRBD1 (5 bases). The V gene lost 4 bases and the J gene lost 6 bases, with 21 bases spanning the gap. This CDR3 spans 16 amino acids. CDR1 SEHNR and CDR2 FQNEAQ come from the germline V gene (reference sequence). For the CDR3, the DNA is TGTGCCAGCAGCTCGGGGGTAGGCTCGACTCCTGATGGCTACACCTTC. This sequence encodes CASSSGVGSTPDGYTF.

In this sample, this clonotype turned up a few times. The CDR3 sequence: CASSAASGTDTQYF. The CDR3 bases are TGTGCCAGCAGCGCGGCTTCGGGCACAGATACGCAGTATTTT. The chain uses TRBV9 and TRBJ2-3; D remains unclear. The CDR3 extends over 14 amino acids. V lost 3 bases and J 1 base, leaving 9 bases between the germline ends. Germline V gene lookup returns CDR1 SGDLS and CDR2 YYNGEE.

On this clonotype: One end of the junction fails to match germline, which may point to a read error. The chain carries TRBV13 and TRBJ2-5; possible D gene TRBD1, 5 bases. Germline V lookup: CDR1 PRHDT, CDR2 FYEKMQ (reference sequence). CDR3 length: 14 residues. The CDR3 is CASGLFAGLETQYF. The CDR3, as DNA: TGTGCCAGCGGCTTATTTGCAGGGCTAGAGACCCAGTACTTC.

This clonotype was picked up a small number of times. This chain joins TRBV23-1 and TRBJ2-7; TRBD1 is a possible D gene (7 bases). TRBV23-1 is labeled an ORF, and its function is uncertain. The V gene lost 8 bases and the J gene lost 3 bases, with 23 bases spanning the gap. The CDR3 has 16 amino acids. Here the CDR3 reads CASPFETGTSFYEQYF. In nucleotides, the CDR3 is TGCGCCAGCCCATTCGAGACAGGGACTTCATTCTACGAGCAGTACTTC.

The chain combines TRBV7-8 with TRBJ2-7; no reliable D call. The CDR3 extends over 12 amino acids. The germline gives CDR1 SGHVS, CDR2 FQNEAQ. The V end was cut by 2 bases, the J end by 5 bases, with 7 bases between. This CDR3 reads CASSLSADEQYF. In DNA, the CDR3 is TGTGCCAGCAGCTTATCGGCGGACGAGCAGTACTTC.

The V call is TRBV6-2 or TRBV6-3, the J call TRBJ2-1; tentative D call: TRBD2 (6 bases). There are 12 residues in the CDR3. Looked up from germline, CDR1 is MNHEY and CDR2 is SVGEGT. The CDR3 is CATAGTYNEQFF. CDR3 DNA: TGTGCGACGGCGGGGACCTACAATGAGCAGTTCTTC.

This rearrangement joins TRBV5-1 to TRBJ2-3, with 9 bases aligning to TRBD1. This CDR3 contains 15 residues. V trimming: 4 bases; J trimming: 5 bases; junction bases outside the gene matches: 8. Looked up from germline, CDR1 is SGHRS and CDR2 is YFSETQ. In DNA, the CDR3 is TGCGCCAGCAGCGCGGGGGACAGGGCTTTAGATACGCAGTATTTT. Translation: CASSAGDRALDTQYF.

The chain has TRBV15 and TRBJ1-2; unclear D gene. The CDR3 length is 14 residues. V lost 0 bases, J lost 9 bases, and 14 bases lay in between. CDR1 is LNHNV and CDR2 is YYDKDF in the germline V gene (reference sequence). The CDR3 DNA reads as TGTGCCACCAGCAGAGATGGCCCAGTAATACGCTACACCTTC. Its protein is CATSRDGPVIRYTF.

In this sample, this clonotype turned up once. The V call is TRBV29-1, the J call TRBJ2-3; 7 nucleotides line up with TRBD1. The ends lost 5 bases at V and 2 bases at J; junction bases unmatched: 4. The CDR3 consists of 13 residues. Per germline, CDR1 SQVTM and CDR2 ANQGSEA. The CDR3 nucleotides are TGCAGCGTTAGGGGGCCATACACAGATACGCAGTATTTT. Its translation: CSVRGPYTDTQYF.

The rearrangement joins TRBV5-1 to TRBJ2-3, with TRBD2 matching 7 bases. The CDR3 sequence is 16 residues long. Germline V lookup: CDR1 SGHRS, CDR2 YFSETQ. V lost 0 bases and J lost 2; bases outside the gene matches: 6. In nucleotides, the CDR3 is TGCGCCAGCAGCTTGGGGCTAGCGGTTCCCACAGATACGCAGTATTTT. This translates into CASSLGLAVPTDTQYF.

This clonotype was detected a few times. This chain joins TRBV14 and TRBJ2-1, with 7 bases identical to TRBD1. The length of the CDR3 is 14 residues. With V trimmed by 3 bases and J by 9 bases, 8 bases remained unmatched. CDR1 is SGHDN and CDR2 is FVKESK in the germline V gene. The CDR3 nucleotides read TGTGCCAGCAGCCAGTACAGGGGTATCTCTGAGCAGTTCTTC. Translation: CASSQYRGISEQFF.

CDR3 amino acids: CSASWPGTDTQYF. The CDR3 DNA reads TGCAGTGCTAGTTGGCCGGGAACAGATACGCAGTATTTT. This chain links TRBV20-1 with TRBJ2-3; maybe TRBD2 (5 bases). Germline V CDR1 and CDR2: DFQATT, SNEGSKA (reference sequence). Deletions cut 3 bases from V and 3 bases from J, with 10 bases between. The CDR3 totals 13 residues.

Notes on this clonotype: At one end the junction does not follow the germline gene, possibly because of a read error. The rearrangement uses TRBV3-1 and TRBJ2-1, with D unresolved. Germline CDR1 and CDR2: LGHDT and YNNKEL (reference sequence). The CDR3 extends over 12 amino acids. The CDR3 DNA is TGTGCCAGCAGCCAAGATACGTCGTCCCGGCTCTTC. It is translated as CASSQDTSSRLF.

J is TRBJ2-3 and V is TRBV29-1; a possible D gene is TRBD1 (5 bases). The CDR3 has 14 residues. Germline CDR1 SQVTM, CDR2 ANQGSEA. Between the trimmed V and J ends, which lost 3 bases and 0 bases, there was a span of 10 bases. CDR3 sequence (DNA): TGCAGCGTTGATCGGACAACTAGCACAGATACGCAGTATTTT. It codes for CSVDRTTSTDTQYF.

This clonotype was seen a handful of times. The CDR3 DNA follows: TGTGCCAGCAGCATGACAGGGTTGAGAACTGAAGCTTTCTTT. Protein sequence: CASSMTGLRTEAFF. V gene TRBV7-3 combines with J gene TRBJ1-1, with 7 bases matching TRBD1. CDR1 SGHTA and CDR2 FQGTGA come from the germline V gene. V lost 5 bases, J lost 5 bases, and 8 bases stayed unmatched. This CDR3 has 14 amino acids.

This clonotype was seen a handful of times. The J gene is TRBJ2-4, the V gene TRBV7-9; 11 nucleotides line up with TRBD1. The CDR3 runs 14 residues. V lost 4 bases, J lost 6 bases, and 2 bases stayed unmatched. Per germline, CDR1 SEHNR and CDR2 FQNEAQ (reference sequence). CDR3 amino acids: CASSWTGGANIQYF. CDR3 in DNA: TGTGCCAGCAGCTGGACAGGGGGCGCAAACATTCAGTACTTC.

The rearrangement links TRBV6-6 to TRBJ1-5; D is undetermined. CDR1 MNHNY and CDR2 SVGAGI come from the germline V gene (reference sequence). The V gene lost 3 bases and the J gene lost 8 bases, with 11 bases spanning the gap. The CDR3 runs 13 residues. Here the CDR3 DNA reads TGTGCCAGCAGTTATACGGACTCGGAGCCCCAGCATTTT. This translates into CASSYTDSEPQHF.

There are a few counts of this clonotype. The chain joins TRBV4-2 to TRBJ1-5, with D possibly matching TRBD1 (5 bases). The CDR3 contains 15 residues. Looked up from germline, CDR1 is LGHNA and CDR2 is YNFKEQ. V shed 1 base and J shed 5 bases, with 12 bases lying between them. CDR3 protein: CASSQGARVDQPQHF. The CDR3 coding sequence is TGTGCCAGCAGCCAAGGCGCCAGGGTGGATCAGCCCCAGCATTTT.

This sequence joins TRBV5-6 and TRBJ2-5, with D uncertain. The length of the CDR3 is 13 residues. Between the trimmed V and J ends, which lost 3 bases and 2 bases, there was a span of 8 bases. Germline V CDR1 and CDR2: SGHDT, YYEEEE. Here the CDR3 DNA reads TGTGCCAGCAGCTCCTACCAGCAAGAGACCCAGTACTTC. Protein product: CASSSYQQETQYF.

In its sample, this clonotype was seen a few times. V gene TRBV18 combines with J gene TRBJ2-7, with no clear D. Trimming cost V 3 bases and J 3 bases, with 9 bases left between them. The CDR3 totals 13 residues. Germline CDR1 KGHSH, CDR2 LQKENI. The CDR3 sequence: CASSPAKGYEQYF. CDR3 nucleotides: TGTGCCAGCTCACCCGCGAAGGGCTACGAGCAGTACTTC. The full variable domain, with the rest looked up from reference TRBV18 and TRBJ2-7, is NAGVMQNPRHLVRRRGQEARLRCSPMKGHSHVYWYRQLPEEGLKFMVYLQKENIIDESGMPKERFSAEFPKEGPSILRIQQVVRGDSAAYFCASSPAKGYEQYFGPGTRLTVT.

The chain uses TRBV6-1 and TRBJ1-3, with a weak D call TRBD1 (5 bases). V was clipped by 6 bases and J by 3 bases, with 15 bases between them. Germline lookup yields CDR1 MNHNS and CDR2 SASEGT. The CDR3 consists of 15 residues. The CDR3: CASSTSGGFGNTIYF. The CDR3 bases are TGTGCCAGCAGCACCTCCGGGGGTTTTGGAAACACCATATATTTT.

This clonotype turned up a few times. The chain is built from TRBV20-1 and TRBJ1-1; D uncertain. V lost 0 bases and J lost 8, with 7 bases in between. This CDR3 region has 11 residues. Germline CDR1 DFQATT, CDR2 SNEGSKA (reference sequence). The CDR3 protein is CSARDGGEAFF. DNA for the CDR3: TGCAGTGCTAGAGATGGCGGGGAAGCTTTCTTT.

Only a few counts were recorded for this clonotype. This chain uses TRBV12-3 or TRBV12-4 with TRBJ1-5, with D unclear. The CDR3 runs 15 residues. V was trimmed by 4 bases and J by 0 bases, leaving 10 bases between them. CDR3: CASSSGGYSNQPQHF. The DNA of the CDR3 is TGTGCCAGCAGTTCGGGAGGCTATAGCAATCAGCCCCAGCATTTT.

This chain uses TRBV7-8 with TRBJ2-5; D may be TRBD2 (5 bases). Trimming took 3 bases from V and 2 from J, leaving 13 bases between them. The germline V gene has CDR1 SGHVS and CDR2 FQNEAQ. The CDR3 loop spans 15 amino acids. CDR3 sequence (DNA): TGTGCCAGCAGCTTGGACGGACTCCGACAAGAGACCCAGTACTTC. As protein: CASSLDGLRQETQYF.